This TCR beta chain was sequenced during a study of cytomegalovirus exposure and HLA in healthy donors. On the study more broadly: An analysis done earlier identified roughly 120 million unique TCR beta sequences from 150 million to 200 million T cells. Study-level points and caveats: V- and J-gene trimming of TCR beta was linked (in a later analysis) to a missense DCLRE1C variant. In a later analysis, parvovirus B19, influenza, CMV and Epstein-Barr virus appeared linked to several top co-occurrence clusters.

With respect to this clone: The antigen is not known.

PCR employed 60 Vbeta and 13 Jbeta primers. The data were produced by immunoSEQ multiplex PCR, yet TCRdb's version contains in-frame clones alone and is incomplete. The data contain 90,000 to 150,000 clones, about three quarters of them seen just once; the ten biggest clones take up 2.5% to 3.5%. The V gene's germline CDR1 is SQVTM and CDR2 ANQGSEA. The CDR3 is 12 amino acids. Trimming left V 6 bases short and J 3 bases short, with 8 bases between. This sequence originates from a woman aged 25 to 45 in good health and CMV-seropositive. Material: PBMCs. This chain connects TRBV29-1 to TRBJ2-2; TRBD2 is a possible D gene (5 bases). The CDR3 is CSVRGDTGELFF. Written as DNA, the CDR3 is TGCAGCGTACGGGGAGACACCGGGGAGCTGTTTTTT.